The 7 T cell receptor beta chains below all came from one sample that was sequenced in a study of T-cell memory formation after mild COVID-19. From the 5' RACE reads, TCRdb called clonotypes with MiXCR, one entry per CDR3 protein. The repertoire holds 55,000 to 75,000 distinct CDR3 sequences, with around a quarter as singletons. The sample comprised PBMCs or a T cell subset sorted from them (not recorded which). The receptor set was obtained from a young man who had mild COVID-19 (a few samples of this study predate the infection). Cell type and time point are not known.

The chain carries TRBV7-3 and TRBJ2-3, with 8 bases identical to TRBD2. CDR3 length equals 15 residues. The trim removed 5 bases at V and 5 bases at J, leaving 9 bases unmatched. In germline, CDR1 is SGHTA, CDR2 FQGTGA. Here the CDR3 reads CASSPSGGNEDTQYF. The DNA for the CDR3 is TGTGCCAGCAGCCCAAGCGGGGGTAACGAAGATACGCAGTATTTT.

The chain is built from TRBV18 and TRBJ2-2; 12 positions agree with TRBD2. Germline CDR1 is KGHSH and CDR2 is LQKENI. Trimming cost V 3 bases and J 0 bases; bases outside gene matches: 8. This CDR3 is built from 19 residues. The CDR3: CASSPDLAGGPSNTGELFF. The CDR3, as DNA: TGTGCCAGCTCACCCGACCTAGCGGGGGGGCCCTCGAACACCGGGGAGCTGTTTTTT.

This chain connects TRBV20-1 to TRBJ1-2, with TRBD1 as a possible D gene (6 bases). V was cut by 3 bases and J by 1 base, with 9 bases left in between. Germline CDR1 reads DFQATT; CDR2 reads SNEGSKA (reference sequence). The CDR3 covers 13 residues. The CDR3: CSARYRVNYGYTF. The CDR3 DNA is TGCAGTGCTAGGTACAGGGTTAACTATGGCTACACCTTC.

DNA of the CDR3: TGTGCCAGCAGTGAATACATGAACACTGAAGCTTTCTTT. This encodes CASSEYMNTEAFF. The V gene is TRBV25-1, the J gene TRBJ1-1, with D unclear. The germline V gene encodes CDR1 MGHDK and CDR2 SYGVNS. Deletions cut 0 bases from V and 0 bases from J, with 2 bases between. The length of the CDR3 is 13 residues.

This clonotype was recorded only once. The rearrangement uses TRBV27 and TRBJ2-2, with unresolved D. The germline V gene has CDR1 MNHEY and CDR2 SMNVEV (reference sequence). The ends were cut back, 8 bases at V and 6 bases at J, with 16 bases in the middle. CDR3 length equals 14 residues. The CDR3 region is CASSVKTGPGELFF. In DNA form, the CDR3 reads TGTGCCAGCTCGGTGAAAACGGGCCCCGGGGAGCTGTTTTTT.

This clonotype was observed a handful of times. This rearrangement joins TRBV5-1 to TRBJ2-2; possible D gene TRBD1, 6 bases. V lost 2 bases and J lost 5, with 7 bases in between. CDR1 is SGHRS and CDR2 is YFSETQ in the germline V gene. CDR3 length equals 13 residues. Here the CDR3 reads CASSFTGTGELFF. Here the CDR3 DNA reads TGCGCCAGCAGCTTTACAGGGACCGGGGAGCTGTTTTTT.

The gene calls are TRBV6-5 and TRBJ2-5; D may match TRBD1 or TRBD2 (5 bases each). CDR1 is MNHEY and CDR2 is SVGAGI in the germline V gene. The length of the CDR3 is 15 residues. Trimming pared 4 bases from V and 7 bases from J, leaving 19 bases between. For the CDR3, the DNA is TGTGCCAGCAGTTTGGGACGGGCGTTAGGTGGGACCCAGTACTTC. It encodes CASSLGRALGGTQYF.